Detailed here is one TCR beta chain. Its antigen target is currently unknown. Within one base of it there is no much larger clone, and no base qualities were kept. The collaborating institutions used their own protocols to collect whole blood in K2EDTA tubes. For TCRbeta analysis, collaborators shipped samples as frozen whole blood, isolated PBMCs, or DNA extracted from either of those sample types. The sample is drawn from a study of blood T cell repertoires in COVID-19 (dated by TCRdb to about 2020). Some background on the complete study: Samples from collaborators originated in the United States, Italy and Spain and spanned both the acute and convalescent phases of COVID-19. The sample metadata nearly always contained a de-identified subject ID, COVID-19 status, age in years and sex. Subjects who had been exposed to COVID-19, were actively infected with it, or had recovered from it provided the deeply sampled blood TCRbeta repertoires that made up the dataset. The material from the prospective study consisted of cDNA or gDNA derived from T cells, B-cell-depleted T cells, or PBMCs. Where available, HLA class I and class II types were obtained from metadata supplied by the sample provider rather than from assay-based typing. The samples were drawn from the first 160 participants of the ongoing ImmuneRACE study and from under 1,500 subjects provided by 6 global collaborators. The repertoires were made available in a free public database intended to serve as a resource for research on the immune response to SARS-CoV-2. The study at large found these results: How much clinical and demographic metadata was included differed by source and by participant, and the metadata was provided uncurated.

TCRbeta CDR3 regions were amplified from genomic DNA by means of the immunoSEQ Assay, a bias-controlled multiplex PCR. On the study's bioinformatics: Within the assay, amplification of reference gene primers was used to estimate how many nucleated cells each sample contained. To quantify the absolute abundance of each unique TCRbeta CDR3 rearrangement, sequence reads were collapsed and filtered. Productive Simpson clonality was computed per sample as the square root of Simpson's diversity index over productive rearrangements. Drawn from immuneACCESS, this table holds only the in-frame rearrangements with V and J called that TCRdb kept. Clones are partly lost; checked studies trace under half to an unresolved V gene and leave the rest unexplained. V and J calls and clone size are copied from that table; D and trimming were computed from the DNA. The sample records roughly 49,000 clones, about four fifths of which are singletons. About 4.4% of the sample comes from the top ten.

CDR1 SNHLY and CDR2 FYNNEI are derived from the germline V gene. The CDR3 runs 16 residues from the cysteine to the phenylalanine. CDR3 DNA is the only sequence kept; it has 48 bases, read in frame from the first base. Trimming leaves V shorter by 6 bases and J shorter by 1 base, with the junction holding 6 bases beyond the gene matches. The V gene is TRBV2 and the J gene is TRBJ2-2; TRBD2 lines up with 9 middle nucleotides. The TCR was taken from a man aged 45 to 65 with active COVID-19. What was sequenced was peripheral blood. The CDR3 region: CASRQLSGGNTGELFF. The DNA sequence reads TGTGCCAGCAGGCAACTTAGCGGGGGGAACACCGGGGAGCTGTTTTTT.